This is a list of T cell receptor beta chains from one sample in a study of blood T cell repertoires in COVID-19. Clones were sequenced by immunoSEQ multiplex PCR, and TCRdb holds only the in-frame ones, with some missing. This table holds some 320,000 clones, around 88% found once. The sequencing sample was made of peripheral blood. The receptors were gathered from a woman in her twenties or thirties who had recovered from COVID-19. Each CDR3 is given with its conserved first and last residue. A D gene is named only where the DNA matches it firmly. For some rows the clone size is stated as once, few or many, or as a class when expanded; others skip it.

>13|NA|TRBJ2-5|TRBV6-2/TRBV6-3|NA
CASSLARQETQYF
TGTGCCAGCAGTTTGGCACGACAAGAGACCCAGTACTTC
>14|NA|TRBJ2-3|TRBV7-3|TRBD2
CASQPGTNTDTQYF
TGTGCCAGCCAACCCGGGACTAACACAGATACGCAGTATTTT
>16|NA|TRBJ1-1|TRBV19|NA
CASTPTPRVANTEAFF
TGTGCCAGTACCCCAACCCCCAGGGTCGCGAACACTGAAGCTTTCTTT
>17|NA|TRBJ2-3|TRBV5-4|NA
CASSSWGRGRHTDTQYF
TGTGCCAGCAGCTCCTGGGGGCGGGGGAGACACACAGATACGCAGTATTTT
>15|NA|TRBJ2-7|TRBV6-1|NA
CASSERRLISYEQYF
TGTGCCAGCAGTGAGCGCAGACTTATCTCCTACGAGCAGTACTTC
>15|few|TRBJ2-3|TRBV6-5|NA
CASSFRGIGTDTQYF
TGTGCCAGCAGTTTTCGGGGTATTGGAACAGATACGCAGTATTTT
>13|NA|TRBJ1-2|TRBV5-1|NA
CASSSGQPYGYTF
TGCGCCAGCAGCAGTGGACAGCCCTATGGCTACACCTTC
>13|NA|TRBJ2-7|TRBV19|TRBD1
CASTGQGGYEQYF
TGTGCCAGTACCGGACAGGGCGGCTACGAGCAGTACTTC
>13|NA|TRBJ2-5|TRBV10-3|NA
CAISEDARETQYF
TGTGCCATCAGTGAGGACGCTAGGGAGACCCAGTACTTC
>16|NA|TRBJ1-4|TRBV5-6|TRBD1
CASRGTGAQGNEKLFF
TGTGCCAGCAGGGGGACAGGGGCACAGGGTAATGAAAAACTGTTTTTT
>15|NA|TRBJ1-2|TRBV5-5|NA
CASSLPGAAGYGYTF
TGTGCCAGCAGTCTCCCGGGAGCGGCAGGGTATGGCTACACCTTC
>13|NA|TRBJ2-5|TRBV19|NA
CASSIAGVQTQYF
TGTGCCAGTAGTATAGCAGGGGTCCAGACCCAGTACTTC
>13|NA|TRBJ2-5|TRBV18|TRBD1
CASSPDREETQYF
TGTGCCAGCTCACCGGACAGGGAGGAGACCCAGTACTTC
>14|NA|TRBJ2-1|TRBV6-5|TRBD2
CATETSGESDEQFF
TGTGCCACCGAGACTAGCGGGGAATCGGATGAGCAGTTCTTC
>16|NA|TRBJ1-3|TRBV5-6|NA
CASSLGGGYSGNTIYF
TGTGCCAGCAGCTTGGGCGGCGGCTACTCTGGAAACACCATATATTTT
>14|NA|TRBJ2-7|TRBV7-2|NA
CASSLGGFTYEQYF
TGTGCCAGCAGCTTAGGCGGGTTTACCTACGAGCAGTACTTC
>13|NA|TRBJ2-2|TRBV12-5|NA
CASGSEGVGELFF
TGTGCTAGTGGTTCCGAGGGGGTCGGGGAGCTGTTTTTT
>13|NA|TRBJ2-3|TRBV28|NA
CASSLSMPDTQYF
TGTGCCAGCAGTTTAAGCATGCCAGATACGCAGTATTTT
>15|NA|TRBJ2-3|TRBV18|TRBD2
CASSPGTGGTDTQYF
TGTGCCAGCTCACCGGGGACGGGGGGGACAGATACGCAGTATTTT
>16|NA|TRBJ1-1|TRBV4-3|TRBD1
CASSQDLGQPPNEAFF
TGCGCCAGCAGCCAAGATTTGGGACAGCCTCCGAATGAAGCTTTCTTT
>16|NA|TRBJ1-1|TRBV6-1|TRBD1
CASSGYRGRLDTEAFF
TGTGCCAGCAGTGGATACAGGGGAAGATTGGACACTGAAGCTTTCTTT
>12|NA|TRBJ2-7|TRBV20-1|TRBD1
CSASEGADEQYF
TGCAGTGCTAGTGAGGGGGCCGACGAGCAGTACTTC
>15|NA|TRBJ2-2|TRBV24-1|TRBD1
CATSGTGTNTGELFF
TGTGCCACCAGCGGGACAGGGACGAACACCGGGGAGCTGTTTTTT
>15|NA|TRBJ1-4|TRBV7-3|NA
CASRMGPGGREKLFF
TGTGCCAGCAGGATGGGTCCCGGGGGGAGGGAAAAACTGTTTTTT
>15|NA|TRBJ2-2|TRBV5-1|NA
CASSLGVDSNGELFF
TGCGCCAGCAGCTTGGGAGTCGACAGCAACGGGGAGCTGTTTTTT
>12|NA|TRBJ2-2|TRBV7-2|NA
CASNDYGGELFF
TGTGCCAGCAACGACTACGGCGGGGAGCTGTTTTTT
>18|NA|TRBJ2-3|TRBV24-1|TRBD2
CATSDPVASGVGTDTQYF
TGTGCCACCAGTGACCCCGTTGCTAGCGGGGTAGGTACAGATACGCAGTATTTT
>14|NA|TRBJ2-2|TRBV6-5|NA
CASSQRSQDGKLFF
TGTGCCAGCAGTCAGCGCTCACAGGATGGGAAGCTGTTTTTT
>15|NA|TRBJ1-1|TRBV9|TRBD1
CASSVGWDRDTEAFF
TGTGCCAGCAGCGTAGGCTGGGACAGGGACACTGAAGCTTTCTTT
>13|NA|TRBJ2-5|TRBV10-3|NA
CAISERGSETQYF
TGTGCCATCAGTGAACGCGGGTCCGAGACCCAGTACTTC
>12|NA|TRBJ2-1|TRBV18|NA
CASSSQRNEQFF
TGTGCCAGCTCATCGCAGCGAAATGAGCAGTTCTTC
>13|NA|TRBJ1-6|TRBV28|NA
CASRRTSGSPLHF
TGTGCCAGCAGGAGGACTTCAGGTTCACCCCTCCACTTT
>16|NA|TRBJ1-5|TRBV4-1|NA
CASSQDFTGYNQPQHF
TGCGCCAGCAGCCAAGATTTCACCGGTTACAATCAGCCCCAGCATTTT
>13|NA|TRBJ2-5|TRBV5-1|TRBD2
CASSRGGQETQYF
TGCGCCAGCAGTCGGGGGGGACAAGAGACCCAGTACTTC
>14|NA|TRBJ2-2|TRBV24-1|NA
CATSDLAGSGELFF
TGTGCCACCAGTGATTTGGCGGGGTCCGGGGAGCTGTTTTTT
>12|NA|TRBJ2-1|TRBV6-6|NA
CASSYGLIMQFF
TGTGCCAGCAGTTACGGACTAATCATGCAGTTCTTC
>16|NA|TRBJ1-2|TRBV7-2|TRBD1
CASSTFNRDSNYGYTF
TGTGCCAGCAGCACATTCAACCGGGACAGTAACTATGGCTACACCTTC
>15|NA|TRBJ1-2|TRBV11-2|NA
CASSPVIGTYYGYTF
TGTGCCAGCAGCCCCGTGATCGGGACTTACTATGGCTACACCTTC
>13|NA|TRBJ1-2|TRBV10-3|TRBD1
CAISPQGATGYTF
TGTGCCATCAGTCCACAGGGGGCGACAGGCTACACCTTC
>16|NA|TRBJ1-1|TRBV9|NA
CASSRSYREMNTEAFF
TGTGCCAGCAGCCGAAGCTACAGAGAGATGAACACTGAAGCTTTCTTT
>13|few|TRBJ1-1|TRBV30|TRBD1
CAWSAQGSTEAFF
TGTGCCTGGAGTGCACAGGGGAGCACTGAAGCTTTCTTT
>16|NA|TRBJ1-1|TRBV3-1/TRBV3-2|NA
CASSQSPSRSRSEAFF
TGTGCCAGCAGCCAAAGTCCCTCAAGGAGTCGTAGTGAAGCTTTCTTT
>11|NA|TRBJ2-7|TRBV20-1|NA
CRVRGRYEQYF
TGCAGAGTTCGTGGGCGCTACGAGCAGTACTTC
>15|NA|TRBJ1-5|TRBV28|NA
CASSAYGPVSQPQHF
TGTGCCAGCAGTGCCTATGGGCCTGTAAGTCAGCCCCAGCATTTT
>15|NA|TRBJ2-7|TRBV6-5|TRBD1
CASSPTGQGTYEQYF
TGTGCCAGCAGCCCGACGGGACAGGGAACCTACGAGCAGTACTTC
>14|NA|TRBJ1-1|TRBV30|NA
CAWSLGAVNTEAFF
TGTGCCTGGAGTCTGGGGGCGGTGAACACTGAAGCTTTCTTT
>13|NA|TRBJ1-1|TRBV4-2|NA
CASSPKGVREAFF
TGTGCCAGCAGCCCAAAGGGGGTGCGTGAAGCTTTCTTT